The 19 T cell receptor beta chains below come from one sample, sequenced in a study of T cell repertoires in cytomegalovirus infection. TCRdb analysed the reads with MiXCR anew, one entry per CDR3 protein. In the table there are some 590,000 distinct CDR3 sequences, around 40% of which are singletons. Their specific antigens are unknown. The specimen was cultured PBMCs, collected from culture after CMV antigen stimulation. The source of these receptors is a human donor in good health (CMV status not recorded). Some clones in this sample may be carry-over from other donors' samples.

V and J are TRBV7-2 and TRBJ1-2; a weak D match, TRBD1 (5 bases). V dropped 6 bases and J dropped 8 bases, with 19 bases sitting between them. The CDR3 spans 14 residues. The germline gives CDR1 SGHTA, CDR2 FQGNSA. Written as DNA, the CDR3 is TGTGCCAGCAGTACAGCCTGGGAGCGGGGGGGCTACACCTTC. Translated: CASSTAWERGGYTF.

DNA for the CDR3: TGTGCCAGCATGGGCGGAGGGGAAGAGACCCAGTACTTC. It codes for CASMGGGEETQYF. The chain employs TRBV28 and TRBJ2-5, with D perhaps matching TRBD2 (6 bases). The germline V and J ends were trimmed by 7 bases and 3 bases, with 12 bases remaining between them. Germline V gene lookup returns CDR1 MDHEN and CDR2 SYDVKM. The CDR3 loop spans 13 amino acids. Full variable domain (rest looked up from reference TRBV28 and TRBJ2-5): DVKVTQSSRYLVKRTGEKVFLECVQDMDHENMFWYRQDPGLGLRLIYFSYDVKMKEKGDIPEGYSVSREKKERFSLILESASTNQTSMYLCASMGGGEETQYFGPGTRLLVL.

The gene calls are TRBV20-1 and TRBJ1-2; possible D gene TRBD1, 6 bases. Looked up from germline, CDR1 is DFQATT and CDR2 is SNEGSKA (reference sequence). The CDR3 covers 17 residues. V shed 6 bases and J shed 8 bases, with 31 bases lying between them. This CDR3 is CSAQRRSRSDSPLGYTF. The CDR3 coding sequence is TGCAGTGCCCAAAGACGCTCCCGTTCGGACAGCCCGTTGGGCTACACCTTC.

This clonotype was seen a few times. The chain has TRBV7-2 and TRBJ2-7; 7 nucleotides agree with TRBD1. From germline, CDR1 is SGHTA and CDR2 FQGNSA. The CDR3 extends over 13 amino acids. V lost 0 bases, J lost 6 bases, and 2 bases stayed unmatched. The DNA for the CDR3 is TGTGCCAGCAGCTTAGCAGGGGGCGGCGAGCAGTACTTC. This translates into CASSLAGGGEQYF.

The chain has TRBV6-1 and TRBJ1-1, with D unclear. Germline V lookup: CDR1 MNHNS, CDR2 SASEGT. CDR3 size: 14 residues. The V gene lost 5 bases and the J gene lost 1 base, with 11 bases spanning the gap. The CDR3 sequence: CASSLHHQNTEAFF. Here the CDR3 DNA reads TGTGCCAGCAGTCTCCATCACCAGAACACTGAAGCTTTCTTT.

The gene calls are TRBV18 and TRBJ2-3; the D is unclear. Per the germline V gene, CDR1 is KGHSH and CDR2 is LQKENI. CDR3 length: 13 amino acids. The V gene lost 8 bases and the J gene lost 3 bases, with 12 bases spanning the gap. The CDR3 region is CASTSRTTDTQYF. CDR3 DNA sequence: TGTGCCAGCACTTCCCGAACAACAGATACGCAGTATTTT.

This clonotype was found a few times. The V and J genes are TRBV15 and TRBJ2-7; 9 bases are shared with TRBD1. This CDR3 has 14 residues. In germline, CDR1 is LNHNV, CDR2 YYDKDF (reference sequence). With 4 bases clipped from V and 3 bases from J, the junction kept 4 bases outside the gene matches. CDR3 DNA: TGTGCCACCAGCACCCGGGACAGGGACTACGAGCAGTACTTC. This translates into CATSTRDRDYEQYF. Using reference TRBV15 and TRBJ2-7 for the parts outside the CDR3, the full variable domain is DAMVIQNPRYQVTQFGKPVTLSCSQTLNHNVMYWYQQKSSQAPKLLFHYYDKDFNNEADTPDNFQSRRPNTSFCFLDIRSPGLGDTAMYLCATSTRDRDYEQYFGPGTRLTVT.

CDR3 residues: CASSTGTNSYNEQFF. The CDR3 DNA reads TGTGCCAGCAGCACAGGGACTAACTCCTACAATGAGCAGTTCTTC. The chain uses TRBV11-2 and TRBJ2-1; tentative D call: TRBD2 (7 bases). Germline V lookup: CDR1 SGHAT, CDR2 FQNNGV. CDR3 size: 15 residues. V was shortened by 5 bases and J by 0 bases, with 11 bases between the two germline ends.

This clonotype was counted many times. V gene TRBV7-2 combines with J gene TRBJ1-1; D unresolved. CDR3 size: 13 residues. Germline CDR1 and CDR2: SGHTA and FQGNSA. Trimming took 4 bases from V and 3 from J, leaving 9 bases between them. The CDR3 DNA reads as TGTGCCAGCAGCTACCGCCGGGACACTGAAGCTTTCTTT. This encodes CASSYRRDTEAFF.

This clonotype came up once. The chain is built from TRBV5-1 and TRBJ1-1, with D perhaps TRBD1 (5 bases). CDR3 length: 15 residues. CDR1 SGHRS and CDR2 YFSETQ come from the germline V gene. The V and J ends lost 7 bases and 1 base respectively, with 17 bases between them. As DNA, the CDR3 is TGCGCCAGCCTACCCTCGTTGGGGACGAACACTGAAGCTTTCTTT. It codes for CASLPSLGTNTEAFF.

This clonotype occurred a few times. V is TRBV7-2 and J is TRBJ2-5; 9 positions agree with TRBD2. J lost 3 bases, V lost 3 bases, and 5 bases had no gene match. The CDR3 is 15 residues long. Germline V gene data show CDR1 as SGHTA and CDR2 as FQGNSA. The CDR3, as DNA: TGTGCCAGCAGCTTCCAGCGGGGGGAGAAAGAGACCCAGTACTTC. Protein: CASSFQRGEKETQYF.

This clonotype was observed a handful of times. This chain links TRBV6-1 with TRBJ2-3; perhaps TRBD2 as D (5 bases). The V gene lost 5 bases and the J gene lost 3 bases, with 24 bases spanning the gap. Germline CDR1 MNHNS, CDR2 SASEGT. The length of the CDR3 is 18 residues. The CDR3 DNA reads TGTGCCAGCAGTTTGCTGGCCCCTTTGCGCTCGGGGACAGATACGCAGTATTTT. Encoded protein: CASSLLAPLRSGTDTQYF.

This clonotype was recorded a few times. This chain joins TRBV4-3 and TRBJ2-3, with D tentatively TRBD2 (6 bases). The CDR3 spans 16 residues. In germline, CDR1 is LGHNA, CDR2 YSLEER. V was trimmed by 0 bases and J by 1 base, leaving 11 bases between them. The CDR3 is CASSQDGRGGTDTQYF. The CDR3 bases are TGCGCCAGCAGCCAAGACGGGCGGGGCGGCACAGATACGCAGTATTTT.

The chain joins TRBV7-6 to TRBJ1-5, with TRBD1 matching over 11 bases. CDR1 and CDR2 (germline): SGHVS, FNYEAQ. CDR3 length equals 15 residues. Trimming removed 0 bases from V and 7 bases from J; junction bases left unmatched: 2. The chain's CDR3 is CASSLAGTGGQPQHF. The CDR3 DNA reads as TGTGCCAGCAGCTTAGCCGGGACAGGGGGGCAGCCCCAGCATTTT.

This clonotype was observed a handful of times. The rearrangement uses TRBV7-8 and TRBJ2-3; possibly TRBD1 for D (5 bases). V was cut by 1 base and J by 1 base, with 9 bases left in between. CDR3 length: 15 residues. Germline CDR1 reads SGHVS; CDR2 reads FQNEAQ. The CDR3 region has the DNA TGTGCCAGCAGCTTAGAAACAGGTCGCACAGATACGCAGTATTTT. Translated, it gives CASSLETGRTDTQYF.

The chain is built from TRBV20-1 and TRBJ2-1; 10 bases align to TRBD2. The germline gives CDR1 DFQATT, CDR2 SNEGSKA (reference sequence). The CDR3 loop spans 14 amino acids. After removal of 7 bases from V and 6 bases from J, the junction contained 9 bases not matched to a gene. CDR3: CSVRSGRGSNEQFF. In DNA, the CDR3 is TGCAGTGTAAGAAGCGGGAGGGGGTCCAATGAGCAGTTCTTC.

The chain recombines TRBV5-4 with TRBJ2-1; 11 nucleotides match TRBD2. J was trimmed by 0 bases and V by 4 bases; bases with no gene match: 9. The length of the CDR3 is 18 residues. Per germline, CDR1 SGHNT and CDR2 YYREEE (reference sequence). The DNA for the CDR3 is TGTGCCAGCAGCCCCGGGACTAGCGGTCGGGGCTCCTACAATGAGCAGTTCTTC. Its translation: CASSPGTSGRGSYNEQFF. The full variable domain, with the rest looked up from reference TRBV5-4 and TRBJ2-1, is ETGVTQSPTHLIKTRGQQVTLRCSSQSGHNTVSWYQQALGQGPQFIFQYYREEENGRGNFPPRFSGLQFPNYSSELNVNALELDDSALYLCASSPGTSGRGSYNEQFFGPGTRLTVL.

Many counts were recorded for this clonotype. V gene TRBV7-2 combines with J gene TRBJ1-5; D might be TRBD1 (6 bases). The CDR3 is 16 amino acids. Trimming took 1 base from V and 10 from J, leaving 20 bases between them. Per germline, CDR1 SGHTA and CDR2 FQGNSA. CDR3 in amino acids: CASSLVGAGAGVPQHF. DNA for the CDR3: TGTGCCAGCAGCTTAGTTGGAGCAGGGGCAGGAGTCCCCCAGCATTTT. Drawing the rest from reference TRBV7-2 and TRBJ1-5, the complete variable domain is GAGVSQSPSNKVTEKGKDVELRCDPISGHTALYWYRQSLGQGLEFLIYFQGNSAPDKSGLPSDRFSAERTGGSVSTLTIQRTQQEDSAVYLCASSLVGAGAGVPQHFGDGTRLSIL.

This clonotype was seen more than once but under ten times. V and J are TRBV5-6 and TRBJ2-1; 7 positions agree with TRBD2. There are 15 residues in the CDR3. J gave up 3 bases and V 0 bases, and 3 bases lay outside the gene matches. Germline CDR1 SGHDT, CDR2 YYEEEE. CDR3 coding DNA: TGTGCCAGCAGCTTGGGGACTAGAAACTACAATGAGCAGTTCTTC. Translated: CASSLGTRNYNEQFF. The complete variable domain, with remaining parts taken from reference TRBV5-6 and TRBJ2-1, reads DAGVTQSPTHLIKTRGQQVTLRCSPKSGHDTVSWYQQALGQGPQFIFQYYEEEERQRGNFPDRFSGHQFPNYSSELNVNALLLGDSALYLCASSLGTRNYNEQFFGPGTRLTVL.